A single sample gave rise to the 9 T cell receptor beta chains below, sequenced in a study of a mutant IDH1 vaccine in newly diagnosed glioma. These receptors lack a known antigen. Time point: week 5, during vaccination. The vaccine gave 300 ug of a 20-mer mutant IDH1 peptide subcutaneously per dose. Sequencing was performed with immunoSEQ multiplex PCR; in TCRdb, only in-frame clones are kept and a portion is missing. The sample records around 29,000 clones, around 87% being singletons. The sample was peripheral blood mononuclear cells (PBMCs), taken from a glioma patient whose treatment included an IDH1 peptide vaccine. These receptor sequences come from a woman aged 40 to 50 with glioma. Some clones in this sample may be carry-over from other donors' samples.

The rearrangement links TRBV28 to TRBJ1-2; tentatively, D is TRBD1 (6 bases). There are 13 residues in the CDR3. Germline V gene lookup returns CDR1 MDHEN and CDR2 SYDVKM. Trimming shortened V by 6 bases and J by 7 bases, and 15 bases separated the two germline ends. The CDR3 DNA is TGTGCCAGCAGGCCTACAGGGTACCCTGGCTACACCTTC. Translation: CASRPTGYPGYTF.

The gene calls are TRBV11-2 and TRBJ1-4; maybe TRBD1 (5 bases). The CDR3 length is 14 residues. Germline CDR1 reads SGHAT; CDR2 reads FQNNGV. Trimming left V 2 bases short and J 4 bases short, with 8 bases between. DNA of the CDR3: TGTGCCAGCAGCTTAAGACAGAATAATGAAAAACTGTTTTTT. It yields the protein CASSLRQNNEKLFF. Complete variable domain (other parts from reference TRBV11-2 and TRBJ1-4): EAGVAQSPRYKIIEKRQSVAFWCNPISGHATLYWYQQILGQGPKLLIQFQNNGVVDDSQLPKDRFSAERLKGVDSTLKIQPAKLEDSAVYLCASSLRQNNEKLFFGSGTQLSVL.

The CDR3 sequence is CASSLAGQGDETQYF. The CDR3 nucleotides read TGTGCCAGCAGCCTTGCGGGACAGGGAGATGAGACCCAGTACTTC. V usage is TRBV28 and J usage is TRBJ2-5; 9 bases fit TRBD1. Germline assignment: CDR1 MDHEN and CDR2 SYDVKM. V trimming: 6 bases; J trimming: 5 bases; junction bases outside the gene matches: 10. The CDR3 length is 15 residues.

The CDR3 nucleotides read TGTGCCAGCAGCTTAGATTCTGAAGCTTTCTTT. It codes for CASSLDSEAFF. The V gene is TRBV11-2, the J gene TRBJ1-1; D unresolved. Germline V CDR1 and CDR2: SGHAT, FQNNGV. This CDR3 comprises 11 residues. V lost 0 bases to trimming and J lost 6 bases, with 2 bases between them.

The chain recombines TRBV7-2 with TRBJ1-4, with D perhaps matching TRBD1 (6 bases). V was cut by 0 bases and J by 8 bases, with 13 bases left in between. This CDR3 spans 15 amino acids. Germline CDR1 is SGHTA and CDR2 is FQGNSA. This chain's CDR3 is CASSLALQGGEKLFF. DNA for the CDR3: TGTGCCAGCAGCTTAGCCCTACAGGGCGGCGAAAAACTGTTTTTT.

This chain joins TRBV28 and TRBJ1-5, with D possibly TRBD1 on 6 matching bases. Trimming left V 1 base short and J 11 bases short, with 18 bases between. CDR3 length: 15 amino acids. Looked up from germline, CDR1 is MDHEN and CDR2 is SYDVKM. The CDR3 DNA sequence: TGTGCCAGCAGTTTATCAGGTGGACAGTTGAGGTCCCAGCATTTT. Its translation: CASSLSGGQLRSQHF.

The CDR3 DNA reads TGTGCCAGCAGCCAAGAGGGTAGCGCTGCTCATGGCTACACCTTC. Its protein product is CASSQEGSAAHGYTF. The chain links TRBV4-2 to TRBJ1-2; D not certain. V lost 0 bases and J lost 6, with 14 bases in between. The CDR3 covers 15 residues. Germline values: CDR1 LGHNA, CDR2 YNFKEQ.

The DNA of the CDR3 is TGTGCCACCAGCGGAGGGAGTGGAGTAAACTATGGCTACACCTTC. Protein sequence: CATSGGSGVNYGYTF. The chain combines TRBV15 with TRBJ1-2; D gene uncertain. Germline V gives CDR1 LNHNV, CDR2 YYDKDF (reference sequence). Between the trimmed V and J ends, which lost 5 bases and 2 bases, there was a span of 15 bases. This CDR3 is 15 amino acids long.

This clone occurred a few times. The V call is TRBV7-9, the J call TRBJ2-1; D is possibly TRBD2 (5 bases). V lost 5 bases to trimming and J lost 9 bases, with 17 bases between them. The CDR3 is 14 amino acids. Germline V CDR1 and CDR2: SEHNR, FQNEAQ (reference sequence). CDR3 sequence reads: CASSLAGLASEQFF. The CDR3 DNA is TGTGCCAGCAGCCTTGCAGGACTCGCGAGTGAGCAGTTCTTC.